Listed below are T cell receptor beta chains from one sample, sequenced in a study of blood T cell repertoires in COVID-19. TCRdb keeps only in-frame clones here, not all; method: immunoSEQ multiplex PCR. The sample contains roughly 150,000 clones, 70% to 90% of which appear only once. Sequencing input: peripheral blood. Receptor source: a man in his 60s with acute or convalescent COVID-19. Both conserved end residues are part of each CDR3. The order of the fields is J gene, clone size, V gene, D gene, CDR3 protein, CDR3 DNA. The D gene is left open where the match is weak. The size of a clone is reported for some rows only, either as once, few or many, or as a class for expanded clones.

TRBJ2-3 . TRBV30 TRBD2 CAWSSSGGAADTQYF TGTGCCTGGAGTTCTAGCGGGGGGGCTGCAGATACGCAGTATTTT
TRBJ1-6 . TRBV2 . CASSQRDIGPHFPLHF TGTGCCAGCAGTCAACGGGACATCGGTCCACACTTCCCCCTCCACTTT
TRBJ1-1 . TRBV6-5 . CASTPGYDTEAFF TGTGCCAGCACCCCAGGGTATGACACTGAAGCTTTCTTT
TRBJ2-3 . TRBV3-1/TRBV3-2 . CASSQDLARGADTQYF TGTGCCAGCAGCCAAGATCTGGCCAGGGGCGCAGATACGCAGTATTTT
TRBJ2-7 . TRBV6-5 . CASHPRVTGNYEQYF TGTGCCAGCCATCCCCGGGTCACAGGGAACTACGAGCAGTACTTC
TRBJ1-2 . TRBV6-5 . CASSYTGTNYGYTF TGTGCCAGCAGTTACACAGGGACGAACTATGGCTACACCTTC
TRBJ2-7 . TRBV2 TRBD2 CASTRAGETYEQYF TGTGCCAGCACGAGAGCGGGGGAAACCTACGAGCAGTACTTC
TRBJ1-2 once TRBV6-4 . CASIRYGYTF TGTGCCAGCATCCGTTATGGCTACACCTTC
TRBJ2-1 . TRBV7-7 TRBD2 CASSTGRNNEQFF TGTGCCAGCAGCACCGGGAGGAACAATGAGCAGTTCTTC
TRBJ1-2 . TRBV27 TRBD1 CASSPSLDRGLFGGGYTF TGTGCCAGCAGTCCATCCTTGGACAGGGGGCTATTCGGAGGAGGCTACACCTTC
TRBJ2-6 . TRBV11-2 TRBD1 CASTRDRTSGANVLTF TGTGCCAGCACCCGGGACAGAACCTCTGGGGCCAACGTCCTGACTTTC
TRBJ1-1 . TRBV9 . CASRKGENTEAFF TGTGCCAGCAGGAAGGGGGAGAACACTGAAGCTTTCTTT
TRBJ2-2 . TRBV5-1 TRBD1 CASSLLVTGVTGELFF TGCGCCAGCAGCTTGCTGGTGACAGGGGTCACCGGGGAGCTGTTTTTT
TRBJ1-1 . TRBV12-5 . CASGLGGFTEAFF TGTGCTAGTGGGCTGGGGGGGTTTACTGAAGCTTTCTTT
TRBJ1-6 . TRBV21-1 . CASSKNKRQGASYNSPLHF TGTGCCAGCAGCAAAAACAAGCGACAGGGGGCTTCCTATAATTCACCCCTCCACTTT
TRBJ1-1 . TRBV7-9 . CASRPTGNTEAFF TGTGCCAGCAGGCCTACAGGGAACACTGAAGCTTTCTTT
TRBJ2-1 . TRBV7-9 TRBD1 CASSQGARSYNEQFF TGTGCCAGCAGCCAGGGGGCCCGCTCCTACAATGAGCAGTTCTTC
TRBJ1-2 once TRBV12-3/TRBV12-4 . CASSPTGFNGYTF TGTGCCAGCAGCCCTACAGGTTTCAATGGCTACACCTTC
TRBJ1-2 . TRBV11-2 TRBD1 CASRRTGDYGYTF TGTGCCAGCAGGCGGACAGGGGACTATGGCTACACCTTC
TRBJ2-6 . TRBV5-4 . CASRGSYSGANVLTF TGTGCCAGCAGGGGCAGCTACTCTGGGGCCAACGTCCTGACTTTC
TRBJ1-1 . TRBV4-3 TRBD1 CASSQPGQENTEAFF TGCGCCAGCAGCCAACCGGGACAGGAGAACACTGAAGCTTTCTTT
TRBJ1-2 . TRBV6-4 TRBD1 CASSLQGDGNGYTF TGTGCCAGCAGTCTACAGGGGGATGGTAATGGCTACACCTTC
TRBJ2-3 few TRBV4-2 . CASSLGVGGNGDTQYF TGTGCCAGCAGCCTTGGGGTAGGCGGGAACGGAGATACGCAGTATTTT
TRBJ1-5 . TRBV7-2 TRBD1 CASSFSDRQPQHF TGTGCCAGCAGCTTCTCGGACAGGCAGCCCCAGCATTTT
TRBJ1-4 . TRBV2 TRBD1 CASSARQGINEKLFF TGTGCCAGCAGTGCGAGACAGGGGATCAATGAAAAACTGTTTTTT
TRBJ2-1 . TRBV12-5 . CASHSTSLYGNEQFF TGTGCTAGCCATTCAACTAGCCTTTACGGAAATGAGCAGTTCTTC
TRBJ2-7 once TRBV5-6 . CASSLGEPEQYF TGTGCCAGCAGCTTAGGGGAACCCGAGCAGTACTTC
TRBJ1-3 once TRBV11-2 . CASSINRENTIYF TGTGCCAGCAGCATAAACAGGGAGAACACCATATATTTT
TRBJ1-4 . TRBV11-2 . CASSLNRVGEKLFF TGTGCCAGCAGCTTAAACAGGGTCGGGGAAAAACTGTTTTTT
TRBJ1-2 . TRBV5-4 TRBD1 CASSSNRGWGYGYTF TGTGCCAGCAGCTCAAACAGGGGTTGGGGCTATGGCTACACCTTC
TRBJ2-7 . TRBV18 TRBD1 CASSPGQGAFEQYF TGTGCCAGCTCACCAGGGCAGGGGGCTTTCGAGCAGTACTTC
TRBJ2-2 . TRBV6-5 . CASRGQQANTGELFF TGTGCCAGCAGAGGACAGCAGGCGAACACCGGGGAGCTGTTTTTT
TRBJ2-1 . TRBV5-4 . CASSLAGAAYNEQFF TGTGCCAGCAGCTTGGCTGGGGCTGCCTACAATGAGCAGTTCTTC
TRBJ1-2 . TRBV24-1 . CATSGAPGNVAGYTF TGTGCCACCAGTGGCGCCCCAGGGAATGTGGCTGGCTACACCTTC
TRBJ2-2 . TRBV5-1 TRBD1 CASSPITGGAGELFF TGCGCCAGCAGCCCCATCACAGGGGGCGCCGGGGAGCTGTTTTTT
TRBJ1-2 . TRBV5-4 TRBD1 CASSMDRNYGYTF TGTGCCAGCAGCATGGACAGGAACTATGGCTACACCTTC
TRBJ1-3 once TRBV9 . CASSAAGGSGNTIYF TGTGCCAGCAGCGCCGCGGGAGGCTCTGGAAACACCATATATTTT
TRBJ1-1 . TRBV21-1 . CASSKAQGANTEAFF TGTGCCAGCAGCAAAGCGCAGGGGGCGAACACTGAAGCTTTCTTT
TRBJ2-1 . TRBV7-9 . CASSLDRWESSYNEQFF TGTGCCAGCAGCTTAGACCGGTGGGAGAGCTCCTACAATGAGCAGTTCTTC
TRBJ2-2 once TRBV2 . CASGLDTGELFF TGTGCCAGCGGGCTCGACACCGGGGAGCTGTTTTTT
TRBJ1-1 . TRBV5-1 TRBD1 CASSWGPGTGNTEAFF TGCGCCAGCAGCTGGGGGCCCGGGACAGGGAACACTGAAGCTTTCTTT
TRBJ1-4 . TRBV3-1/TRBV3-2 . CASSRSQDEKLFF TGTGCCAGCAGCCGGAGCCAAGATGAAAAACTGTTTTTT
TRBJ1-2 . TRBV5-8 . CASSLQGNYGYTF TGTGCCAGCAGCTTGCAGGGTAACTATGGCTACACCTTC
TRBJ2-3 . TRBV12-3/TRBV12-4 . CVIVTASTDTQYF TGTGTCATAGTCACTGCTAGCACAGATACGCAGTATTTT
TRBJ1-5 . TRBV7-9 TRBD1 CASSPLGGTGVNQPQHF TGTGCCAGCAGCCCCCTCGGAGGGACAGGGGTCAATCAGCCCCAGCATTTT
TRBJ2-1 . TRBV18 TRBD2 CASSPRGGANEQFF TGTGCCAGCTCACCACGCGGGGGGGCCAATGAGCAGTTCTTC
TRBJ1-2 . TRBV5-4 TRBD1 CASSLQGALYGYTF TGTGCCAGCAGCTTGCAGGGGGCGTTGTATGGCTACACCTTC
TRBJ1-3 . TRBV12-3/TRBV12-4 . CASSQDSNNAIYF TGTGCCAGCAGTCAAGACTCAAACAACGCCATATATTTT